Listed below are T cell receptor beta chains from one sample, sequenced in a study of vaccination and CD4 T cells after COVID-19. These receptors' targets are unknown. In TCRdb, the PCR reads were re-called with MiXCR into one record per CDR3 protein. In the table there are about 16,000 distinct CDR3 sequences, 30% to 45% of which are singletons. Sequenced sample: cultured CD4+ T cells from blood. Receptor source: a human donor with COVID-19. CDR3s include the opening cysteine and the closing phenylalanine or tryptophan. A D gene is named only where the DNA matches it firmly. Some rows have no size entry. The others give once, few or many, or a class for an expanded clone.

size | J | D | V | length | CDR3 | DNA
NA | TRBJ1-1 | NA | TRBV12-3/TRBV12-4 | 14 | CASSFPGKNTEAFF | TGTGCCAGCAGTTTCCCTGGGAAGAACACTGAAGCTTTCTTT
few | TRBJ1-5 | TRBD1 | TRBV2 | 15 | CASTGGTGGLEPQHF | TGTGCCAGCACAGGGGGGACAGGGGGCCTGGAGCCCCAGCATTTT
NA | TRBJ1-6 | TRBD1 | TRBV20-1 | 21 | CSARAPFQGGTGYRHGSPLHF | TGCAGTGCTAGAGCTCCCTTCCAGGGGGGGACAGGATACCGACACGGTTCACCCCTCCACTTT
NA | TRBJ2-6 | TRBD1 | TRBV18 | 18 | CASSVRGTEFSGANVLTF | TGTGCCAGCTCGGTGAGAGGGACAGAGTTCTCTGGGGCCAACGTCCTGACTTTC
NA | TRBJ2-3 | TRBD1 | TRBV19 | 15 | CASTGPGQGGDTRYF | TGTGCCAGTACTGGACCGGGACAGGGGGGGGATACGCGGTATTTT
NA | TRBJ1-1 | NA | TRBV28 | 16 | CASSLIGGSANTEAFF | TGTGCCAGCAGTTTAATAGGGGGATCGGCGAACACTGAAGCTTTCTTT
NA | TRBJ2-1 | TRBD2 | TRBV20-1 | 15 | CSARDYGGAGNEQFF | TGCAGTGCTAGAGATTACGGGGGGGCTGGCAATGAGCAGTTCTTC
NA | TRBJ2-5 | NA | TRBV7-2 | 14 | CASSLEARGVIQYF | TGTGCCAGCAGCTTAGAGGCTAGAGGGGTGATCCAGTACTTC
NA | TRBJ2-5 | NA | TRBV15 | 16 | CATSREKQVPVETQYF | TGTGCCACCAGCAGGGAGAAACAGGTCCCAGTGGAGACCCAGTACTTC
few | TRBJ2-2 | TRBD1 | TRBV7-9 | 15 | CASSAGTGTTGELFF | TGTGCCAGCAGTGCCGGGACAGGGACTACCGGGGAGCTGTTTTTT
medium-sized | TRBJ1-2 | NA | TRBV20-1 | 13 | CSAREQGNYGYTF | TGCAGTGCTAGAGAACAGGGTAACTATGGCTACACCTTC
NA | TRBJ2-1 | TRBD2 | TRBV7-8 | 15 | CASRPIAGDGNEQFF | TGTGCCAGCAGACCCATAGCGGGGGATGGGAATGAGCAGTTCTTC
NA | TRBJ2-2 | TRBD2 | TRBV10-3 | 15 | CAISDSGGASGELFF | TGTGCCATCAGTGATAGCGGGGGGGCCAGCGGGGAGCTGTTTTTT
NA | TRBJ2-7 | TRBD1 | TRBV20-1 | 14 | CSAPRTGGMGEQYF | TGCAGTGCTCCCCGGACAGGGGGAATGGGCGAGCAGTACTTC
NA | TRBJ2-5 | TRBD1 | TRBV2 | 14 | CASSVDRVQETQYF | TGTGCCAGCAGTGTAGACAGGGTTCAAGAGACCCAGTACTTC
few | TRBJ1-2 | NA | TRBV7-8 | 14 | CASSSDSLSYGYTF | TGTGCCAGCAGCTCGGACAGTCTTTCATATGGCTACACCTTC
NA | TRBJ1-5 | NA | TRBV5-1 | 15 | CASSLVGDVGEPQHF | TGCGCCAGCAGCTTGGTTGGGGACGTGGGAGAGCCCCAGCATTTT
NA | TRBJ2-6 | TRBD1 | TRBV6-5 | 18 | CASSYSGQGFTGANVLTF | TGTGCCAGCAGTTACTCGGGACAGGGATTTACTGGGGCCAACGTCCTGACTTTC